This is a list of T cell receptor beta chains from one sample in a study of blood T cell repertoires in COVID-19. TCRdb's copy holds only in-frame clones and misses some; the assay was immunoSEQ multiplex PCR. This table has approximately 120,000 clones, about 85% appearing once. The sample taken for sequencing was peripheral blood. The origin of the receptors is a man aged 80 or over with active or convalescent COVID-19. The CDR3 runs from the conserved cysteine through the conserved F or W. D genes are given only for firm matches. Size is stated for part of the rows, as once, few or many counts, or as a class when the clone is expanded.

CDR3aa: CASSQEDRGEVDTQYF
CDR3nt: TGCGCCAGCAGCCAAGAGGACAGGGGGGAGGTGGATACGCAGTATTTT
j_gene: TRBJ2-3
abundance: few
d_gene: TRBD1
v_gene: TRBV4-3
len: 16

CDR3aa: CASSQDPGGSGANVLTF
CDR3nt: TGCGCCAGCAGCCAAGATCCCGGCGGCTCTGGGGCCAACGTCCTGACTTTC
j_gene: TRBJ2-6
abundance: .
d_gene: .
v_gene: TRBV4-1
len: 17

CDR3aa: CASSYDSFGEAFF
CDR3nt: TGTGCCAGCAGTTACGACTCCTTTGGTGAAGCTTTCTTT
j_gene: TRBJ1-1
abundance: .
d_gene: .
v_gene: TRBV6-2/TRBV6-3
len: 13

CDR3aa: CASSPPPDRGNQPQHF
CDR3nt: TGCGCCAGCAGCCCACCCCCGGACAGGGGCAATCAGCCCCAGCATTTT
j_gene: TRBJ1-5
abundance: .
d_gene: TRBD1
v_gene: TRBV4-1
len: 16

CDR3aa: CASSLTANEKLFF
CDR3nt: TGTGCCAGCAGCTTAACAGCAAATGAAAAACTGTTTTTT
j_gene: TRBJ1-4
abundance: once
d_gene: .
v_gene: TRBV7-2
len: 13

CDR3aa: CASSLCNVAGARCYEQYF
CDR3nt: TGTGCCAGCAGCCTATGTAACGTAGCGGGAGCCCGCTGTTACGAGCAGTACTTC
j_gene: TRBJ2-7
abundance: .
d_gene: TRBD2
v_gene: TRBV7-9
len: 18

CDR3aa: CASSLVREGQTQYF
CDR3nt: TGTGCCAGCAGCTTAGTCCGGGAGGGACAGACCCAGTACTTC
j_gene: TRBJ2-5
abundance: .
d_gene: TRBD2
v_gene: TRBV7-9
len: 14

CDR3aa: CASSGQGRGRHIQYF
CDR3nt: TGCGCCAGCAGTGGACAGGGCCGGGGGAGGCACATTCAGTACTTC
j_gene: TRBJ2-4
abundance: .
d_gene: .
v_gene: TRBV10-1
len: 15

CDR3aa: CATKRGIGYTF
CDR3nt: TGTGCCACCAAACGCGGGATTGGCTACACCTTC
j_gene: TRBJ1-2
abundance: .
d_gene: .
v_gene: TRBV3-1/TRBV3-2
len: 11

CDR3aa: CAWSLGQGLSNQPQHF
CDR3nt: TGTGCCTGGAGTCTCGGACAGGGACTTAGCAATCAGCCCCAGCATTTT
j_gene: TRBJ1-5
abundance: once
d_gene: TRBD1
v_gene: TRBV30
len: 16

CDR3aa: CASSQDGGLNTGELFF
CDR3nt: TGTGCCAGCAGCCAAGACGGGGGTTTGAACACCGGGGAGCTGTTTTTT
j_gene: TRBJ2-2
abundance: few
d_gene: .
v_gene: TRBV4-2
len: 16

CDR3aa: CATTTGRTIDTDTQYF
CDR3nt: TGTGCCACCACGACAGGGAGAACAATTGACACAGATACGCAGTATTTT
j_gene: TRBJ2-3
abundance: .
d_gene: TRBD1
v_gene: TRBV15
len: 16

CDR3aa: CASSPGGLGLAGSGYEQYF
CDR3nt: TGTGCCAGTAGTCCCGGGGGCCTTGGTCTAGCGGGAAGTGGCTACGAGCAGTACTTC
j_gene: TRBJ2-7
abundance: .
d_gene: TRBD2
v_gene: TRBV19
len: 19

CDR3aa: CASSLRTGRDQETQYF
CDR3nt: TGTGCCAGCAGCCTCCGGACAGGGAGGGACCAAGAGACCCAGTACTTC
j_gene: TRBJ2-5
abundance: .
d_gene: .
v_gene: TRBV11-3
len: 16

CDR3aa: CASSSTGWQPQHF
CDR3nt: TGTGCCAGCAGCTCGACAGGATGGCAGCCCCAGCATTTT
j_gene: TRBJ1-5
abundance: .
d_gene: .
v_gene: TRBV7-9
len: 13

CDR3aa: CASSRGNEKLFF
CDR3nt: TGTGCCAGCTCACGAGGGAATGAAAAACTGTTTTTT
j_gene: TRBJ1-4
abundance: .
d_gene: .
v_gene: TRBV18
len: 12

CDR3aa: CASSITAQGYNEQFF
CDR3nt: TGTGCCAGCAGCATCACGGCACAGGGGTACAATGAGCAGTTCTTC
j_gene: TRBJ2-1
abundance: .
d_gene: TRBD1
v_gene: TRBV7-3
len: 15

CDR3aa: CASSLARSGTQYF
CDR3nt: TGTGCCAGCAGCTTAGCGAGATCCGGTACGCAGTATTTT
j_gene: TRBJ2-3
abundance: .
d_gene: .
v_gene: TRBV7-2
len: 13

CDR3aa: CAISESTGTSTREQYF
CDR3nt: TGTGCCATCAGTGAGTCGACCGGGACTAGCACCCGCGAGCAGTACTTC
j_gene: TRBJ2-7
abundance: .
d_gene: TRBD2
v_gene: TRBV10-3
len: 16

CDR3aa: CAWSVRDRGRYSNQPQHF
CDR3nt: TGTGCCTGGAGTGTGAGGGACAGGGGTCGGTATAGCAATCAGCCCCAGCATTTT
j_gene: TRBJ1-5
abundance: .
d_gene: TRBD1
v_gene: TRBV30
len: 18

CDR3aa: CASSFQGNQPQHF
CDR3nt: TGTGCCAGCAGTTTCCAGGGGAATCAGCCCCAGCATTTT
j_gene: TRBJ1-5
abundance: few
d_gene: .
v_gene: TRBV12-3/TRBV12-4
len: 13

CDR3aa: CASSIHRFDGGDTQYF
CDR3nt: TGTGCCAGCAGTATTCATCGGTTTGACGGAGGGGATACGCAGTATTTT
j_gene: TRBJ2-3
abundance: few
d_gene: .
v_gene: TRBV25-1
len: 16

CDR3aa: CASSAGVPLGYTF
CDR3nt: TGTGCCAGCAGTGCGGGGGTCCCCCTTGGCTACACCTTC
j_gene: TRBJ1-2
abundance: .
d_gene: .
v_gene: TRBV25-1
len: 13

CDR3aa: CATSRGRSRETQYF
CDR3nt: TGTGCCACCAGCAGAGGGAGGTCGCGGGAGACCCAGTACTTC
j_gene: TRBJ2-5
abundance: .
d_gene: .
v_gene: TRBV15
len: 14

CDR3aa: CASSPYTSGVEQFF
CDR3nt: TGTGCCAGCTCCCCTTATACTAGCGGCGTTGAGCAGTTCTTC
j_gene: TRBJ2-1
abundance: .
d_gene: TRBD2
v_gene: TRBV27
len: 14

CDR3aa: CATSDFSGGQETQYF
CDR3nt: TGTGCCACCAGTGATTTCAGCGGGGGCCAAGAGACCCAGTACTTC
j_gene: TRBJ2-5
abundance: .
d_gene: TRBD2
v_gene: TRBV24-1
len: 15

CDR3aa: CASSLAGASGNTIYF
CDR3nt: TGTGCCAGCAGCTTAGCGGGAGCCTCTGGAAACACCATATATTTT
j_gene: TRBJ1-3
abundance: .
d_gene: .
v_gene: TRBV5-5
len: 15

CDR3aa: CASRRLAGGEQYF
CDR3nt: TGTGCCAGCAGGCGACTAGCGGGGGGGGAGCAGTACTTC
j_gene: TRBJ2-7
abundance: .
d_gene: TRBD2
v_gene: TRBV2
len: 13

CDR3aa: CAWRVTGGLNEKLFF
CDR3nt: TGTGCCTGGAGAGTGACAGGGGGCCTTAATGAAAAACTGTTTTTT
j_gene: TRBJ1-4
abundance: .
d_gene: TRBD1
v_gene: TRBV30
len: 15

CDR3aa: CASSPGSHGYTF
CDR3nt: TGTGCCAGCAGTCCAGGGTCGCATGGCTACACCTTC
j_gene: TRBJ1-2
abundance: .
d_gene: .
v_gene: TRBV12-3/TRBV12-4
len: 12

CDR3aa: CASRKGLAPDTQYF
CDR3nt: TGTGCCAGCAGGAAGGGACTAGCCCCGGATACGCAGTATTTT
j_gene: TRBJ2-3
abundance: .
d_gene: TRBD2
v_gene: TRBV11-2
len: 14

CDR3aa: CASSLGTGEKLFF
CDR3nt: TGTGCCAGTAGTCTAGGGACAGGCGAAAAACTGTTTTTT
j_gene: TRBJ1-4
abundance: .
d_gene: TRBD1
v_gene: TRBV19
len: 13

CDR3aa: CSAVLGTQYF
CDR3nt: TGCAGTGCTGTGCTCGGGACCCAGTACTTC
j_gene: TRBJ2-5
abundance: .
d_gene: .
v_gene: TRBV20-1
len: 10

CDR3aa: CASSLSQGKSGELFF
CDR3nt: TGTGCCAGCAGCTTGTCACAGGGGAAATCCGGGGAGCTGTTTTTT
j_gene: TRBJ2-2
abundance: few
d_gene: TRBD1
v_gene: TRBV5-4
len: 15

CDR3aa: CASSFAAGFDYEQYF
CDR3nt: TGTGCCAGCAGCTTCGCCGCGGGGTTCGATTACGAGCAGTACTTC
j_gene: TRBJ2-7
abundance: once
d_gene: .
v_gene: TRBV5-5
len: 15

CDR3aa: CASSRRTGQETQYF
CDR3nt: TGTGCCAGCAGCCGCCGGACAGGCCAAGAGACCCAGTACTTC
j_gene: TRBJ2-5
abundance: .
d_gene: TRBD1
v_gene: TRBV7-2
len: 14

CDR3aa: CATSDSAGQGMGQPQHF
CDR3nt: TGTGCCACCAGTGATTCCGCGGGACAGGGTATGGGTCAGCCCCAGCATTTT
j_gene: TRBJ1-5
abundance: once
d_gene: TRBD1
v_gene: TRBV24-1
len: 17

CDR3aa: CASSSHYEQYF
CDR3nt: TGTGCCAGCAGTTCCCACTACGAGCAGTACTTC
j_gene: TRBJ2-7
abundance: .
d_gene: .
v_gene: TRBV28
len: 11

CDR3aa: CASSLPGGLGNEQFF
CDR3nt: TGTGCCAGCAGCTTACCGGGGGGGCTGGGAAATGAGCAGTTCTTC
j_gene: TRBJ2-1
abundance: .
d_gene: TRBD2
v_gene: TRBV5-4
len: 15

CDR3aa: CASSSPGTGAYEQYF
CDR3nt: TGTGCCAGTAGTTCGCCCGGGACAGGGGCCTACGAGCAGTACTTC
j_gene: TRBJ2-7
abundance: few
d_gene: TRBD1
v_gene: TRBV19
len: 15

CDR3aa: CSVECRRGLDQPQHF
CDR3nt: TGCAGCGTTGAGTGTCGTCGGGGGTTGGATCAGCCCCAGCATTTT
j_gene: TRBJ1-5
abundance: few
d_gene: .
v_gene: TRBV29-1
len: 15

CDR3aa: CAIRITSGTYNEQFF
CDR3nt: TGTGCCATCAGGATAACTAGCGGGACCTACAATGAGCAGTTCTTC
j_gene: TRBJ2-1
abundance: .
d_gene: TRBD2
v_gene: TRBV10-3
len: 15

CDR3aa: CASSSYGYGYTF
CDR3nt: TGTGCCAGCAGCTCATACGGCTATGGCTACACCTTC
j_gene: TRBJ1-2
abundance: .
d_gene: .
v_gene: TRBV11-3
len: 12

CDR3aa: CASSSVAGGAYNEQFF
CDR3nt: TGTGCCAGCAGCTCCGTAGCGGGAGGGGCGTACAATGAGCAGTTCTTC
j_gene: TRBJ2-1
abundance: .
d_gene: TRBD2
v_gene: TRBV7-7
len: 16

CDR3aa: CASSPTGLPSGYTF
CDR3nt: TGTGCCAGCAGTCCAACGGGTCTTCCGTCCGGCTACACCTTC
j_gene: TRBJ1-2
abundance: .
d_gene: .
v_gene: TRBV27
len: 14

CDR3aa: CASSQDRAGEIYEQYF
CDR3nt: TGTGCCAGCAGCCAAGATAGGGCGGGAGAGATATACGAGCAGTACTTC
j_gene: TRBJ2-7
abundance: .
d_gene: TRBD2
v_gene: TRBV3-1/TRBV3-2
len: 16

CDR3aa: CASSPKGGVTYGYTF
CDR3nt: TGTGCCAGCAGTCCAAAAGGGGGGGTGACCTATGGCTACACCTTC
j_gene: TRBJ1-2
abundance: .
d_gene: .
v_gene: TRBV6-5
len: 15

CDR3aa: CASSYLGDRELFF
CDR3nt: TGTGCCAGCAGTTATCTCGGCGACAGGGAGCTGTTTTTT
j_gene: TRBJ2-2
abundance: .
d_gene: .
v_gene: TRBV6-6
len: 13

CDR3aa: CASGNPRDTEAFF
CDR3nt: TGTGCTAGTGGAAACCCGCGGGACACTGAAGCTTTCTTT
j_gene: TRBJ1-1
abundance: .
d_gene: .
v_gene: TRBV12-5
len: 13

CDR3aa: CASSLERRTEKLFF
CDR3nt: TGTGCCAGCAGCTTGGAGAGGAGGACTGAAAAACTGTTTTTT
j_gene: TRBJ1-4
abundance: .
d_gene: .
v_gene: TRBV5-6
len: 14

CDR3aa: CASSEREGGYNEQFF
CDR3nt: TGTGCCAGCAGTGAAAGGGAGGGGGGCTACAATGAGCAGTTCTTC
j_gene: TRBJ2-1
abundance: .
d_gene: .
v_gene: TRBV6-4
len: 15

CDR3aa: CASSYGTGVTDTQYF
CDR3nt: TGTGCCAGCAGTTACGGGACAGGGGTAACAGATACGCAGTATTTT
j_gene: TRBJ2-3
abundance: .
d_gene: TRBD1
v_gene: TRBV6-2/TRBV6-3
len: 15

CDR3aa: CATSDTGYEQYF
CDR3nt: TGTGCCACCAGTGATACCGGCTACGAGCAGTACTTC
j_gene: TRBJ2-7
abundance: few
d_gene: .
v_gene: TRBV24-1
len: 12

CDR3aa: CASSGGQGVQETQYF
CDR3nt: TGTGCCAGTAGTGGGGGCCAGGGGGTACAAGAGACCCAGTACTTC
j_gene: TRBJ2-5
abundance: .
d_gene: TRBD1
v_gene: TRBV19
len: 15

CDR3aa: CASSWDRGGDVTDTQYF
CDR3nt: TGTGCCAGCAGCTGGGACCGGGGGGGCGACGTCACAGATACGCAGTATTTT
j_gene: TRBJ2-3
abundance: .
d_gene: TRBD2
v_gene: TRBV5-4
len: 17

CDR3aa: CAWSFFDMGPYEQYF
CDR3nt: TGTGCCTGGAGCTTCTTTGACATGGGGCCCTACGAGCAGTACTTC
j_gene: TRBJ2-7
abundance: .
d_gene: .
v_gene: TRBV30
len: 15

CDR3aa: CASSPSGQTNTEAFF
CDR3nt: TGTGCCAGCAGCCCGTCGGGACAAACAAACACTGAAGCTTTCTTT
j_gene: TRBJ1-1
abundance: .
d_gene: .
v_gene: TRBV7-2
len: 15

CDR3aa: CASSFRDSYNEQFF
CDR3nt: TGTGCCAGCAGCTTCCGGGACAGTTACAATGAGCAGTTCTTC
j_gene: TRBJ2-1
abundance: once
d_gene: TRBD1
v_gene: TRBV7-9
len: 14

CDR3aa: CASSIWGAGGIYEQFF
CDR3nt: TGTGCCAGTAGTATTTGGGGAGCGGGGGGTATCTATGAGCAGTTCTTC
j_gene: TRBJ2-1
abundance: .
d_gene: TRBD2
v_gene: TRBV19
len: 16

CDR3aa: CSVEDLEGVGREQYF
CDR3nt: TGCAGCGTTGAAGATCTTGAGGGAGTGGGTCGGGAGCAGTACTTC
j_gene: TRBJ2-7
abundance: .
d_gene: .
v_gene: TRBV29-1
len: 15